Shown below are 6 T cell receptor beta chains from a single sample sequenced in a study of identical twins. Using its own MiXCR run on the 5' RACE reads, TCRdb lists one record per CDR3 protein. Among roughly 1,500,000 distinct CDR3 sequences listed, more than 30% were seen once. The sequenced material came from cord blood. The receptors were gathered from a newborn girl in good health.

This clonotype was seen a handful of times. The V and J genes are TRBV5-1 and TRBJ2-7; 7 bases map to TRBD2. CDR1 and CDR2 from the germline V gene are SGHRS and YFSETQ. CDR3 length: 16 amino acids. V gave up 2 bases and J gave up 10 bases; unmatched junction bases: 18. The CDR3 DNA sequence: TGCGCCAGCAGCTTAGACGGGGCTAGCGGACCTGGGGTTCAGTACTTC. Protein product: CASSLDGASGPGVQYF.

This clonotype was counted only a few times. V is TRBV20-1 and J is TRBJ2-5; D possibly corresponds to TRBD1 (6 bases). V lost 2 bases to trimming and J lost 5 bases, with 12 bases between them. In germline, CDR1 is DFQATT, CDR2 SNEGSKA (reference sequence). The CDR3 is 13 amino acids. The DNA of the CDR3 is TGCAGTGCTAGACCGACAGGATGGGAGACCCAGTACTTC. It is translated as CSARPTGWETQYF.

This clonotype occurred a few times. The chain recombines TRBV7-9 with TRBJ2-6; TRBD1 aligns across 9 bases. The CDR3 has 18 residues. Germline V CDR1 and CDR2: SEHNR, FQNEAQ (reference sequence). With V trimmed by 2 bases and J by 2 bases, 7 bases remained unmatched. CDR3 region: CASSLPGQGLTGANVLTF. Written as DNA, the CDR3 is TGTGCCAGCAGCTTACCGGGACAGGGCCTTACTGGGGCCAACGTCCTGACTTTC.

In this sample, this clonotype turned up a few times. A much larger clone sits a single nucleotide away, making a read error possible. V is TRBV10-3 and J is TRBJ2-7; perhaps TRBD1 as D (5 bases). The CDR3 covers 13 residues. Germline V lookup: CDR1 ENHRY, CDR2 SYGVKD. V was shortened by 7 bases and J by 10 bases, with 20 bases between the two germline ends. The CDR3 protein is CAIMRTRTEAQYF. CDR3 DNA sequence: TGTGCCATCATGAGGACACGTACAGAGGCCCAGTACTTC.

The J gene is TRBJ2-2, the V gene TRBV24-1, with D unclear. V was pared by 9 bases and J by 0 bases, with 7 bases between. CDR1 is KGHDR and CDR2 is SFDVKD in the germline V gene. The length of the CDR3 is 13 residues. CDR3 nucleotide sequence: TGTGCCACCGAGCTGTCGAACACCGGGGAGCTGTTTTTT. It specifies CATELSNTGELFF.

This clonotype was found a few times. This chain links TRBV5-1 with TRBJ2-5; 11 bases are a match to TRBD2. The CDR3 loop spans 15 amino acids. Germline loops: CDR1 SGHRS, CDR2 YFSETQ. Trimming at V came to 2 bases and at J to 5 bases, leaving 5 bases not matched to a gene. The CDR3 DNA sequence: TGCGCCAGCAGCTTACTAGCGGGAGAATTGGAGACCCAGTACTTC. This sequence encodes CASSLLAGELETQYF.